The sequence of this TCR beta chain was determined in a study of blood T cell repertoires in COVID-19. Study-wide context: Donors in the United States, Italy and Spain gave samples during acute or convalescent COVID-19.

Living in roughly 23 US areas, the participants were between 18 and 89 years of age. Assignments of participants to cohorts depended upon their own reported clinical history. Authors' processing steps: Amplification of reference gene primers was used by the study to estimate nucleated cell counts. Some clones are missing from TCRdb's copy, which holds only in-frame ones; the method was immunoSEQ multiplex PCR. Clonal size and the V and J genes are those of that table, whereas D and trimming came from the DNA. The repertoire holds fewer than 400,000 clones, with 85% to 90% as singletons. The sequenced material came from PBMCs or T cells enriched from blood (not recorded which). The clonotype was recovered from a woman between 50 and 59 years old who had recovered from COVID-19.

CDR3 bases: TGTGCCAGCAGCTTGGATAGGGGGGGGCCGGGCACAGATACGCAGTATTTT. It yields the protein CASSLDRGGPGTDTQYF. The V gene is TRBV5-6, the J gene TRBJ2-3; a possible D gene is TRBD2 (7 bases). V lost 0 bases, J lost 1 base, and 15 bases lay in between. The CDR3 has 17 amino acids. Looked up from germline, CDR1 is SGHDT and CDR2 is YYEEEE.